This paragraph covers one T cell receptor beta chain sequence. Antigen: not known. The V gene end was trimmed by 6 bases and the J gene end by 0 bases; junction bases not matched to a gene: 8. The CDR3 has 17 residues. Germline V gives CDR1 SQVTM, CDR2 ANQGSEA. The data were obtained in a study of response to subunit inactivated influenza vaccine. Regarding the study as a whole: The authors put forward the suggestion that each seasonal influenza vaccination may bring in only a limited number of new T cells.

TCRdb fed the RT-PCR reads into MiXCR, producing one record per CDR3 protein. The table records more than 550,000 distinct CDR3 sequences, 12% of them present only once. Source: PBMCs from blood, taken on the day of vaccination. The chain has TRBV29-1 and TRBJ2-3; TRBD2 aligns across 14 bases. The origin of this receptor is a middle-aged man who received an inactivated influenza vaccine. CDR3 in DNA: TGCAGCGTAGGCGGGACTAGCGGGAGACCTAGCACAGATACGCAGTATTTT. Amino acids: CSVGGTSGRPSTDTQYF.